This TCR beta chain was profiled in a study of PD-L1 blockade in urothelial cancer. V trimming: 2 bases; J trimming: 3 bases; junction bases outside the gene matches: 12. CDR3 size: 18 residues. Germline loops: CDR1 MDHEN, CDR2 SYDVKM. The assay was immunoSEQ multiplex PCR, and TCRdb's table has in-frame clones only and misses some. This sample has some 100,000 clones, with about nine tenths found just once. This specimen was PBMCs, taken around atezolizumab (anti-PD-L1) treatment. The origin of this receptor is a woman aged 80 or over with urothelial cancer. The J gene is TRBJ2-3, the V gene TRBV28, with TRBD2 matching 9 bases. The CDR3 spells CASSLRLGGRAFTDTQYF. The CDR3 nucleotides read TGTGCCAGCAGTTTAAGGTTGGGCGGGAGGGCCTTTACAGATACGCAGTATTTT.